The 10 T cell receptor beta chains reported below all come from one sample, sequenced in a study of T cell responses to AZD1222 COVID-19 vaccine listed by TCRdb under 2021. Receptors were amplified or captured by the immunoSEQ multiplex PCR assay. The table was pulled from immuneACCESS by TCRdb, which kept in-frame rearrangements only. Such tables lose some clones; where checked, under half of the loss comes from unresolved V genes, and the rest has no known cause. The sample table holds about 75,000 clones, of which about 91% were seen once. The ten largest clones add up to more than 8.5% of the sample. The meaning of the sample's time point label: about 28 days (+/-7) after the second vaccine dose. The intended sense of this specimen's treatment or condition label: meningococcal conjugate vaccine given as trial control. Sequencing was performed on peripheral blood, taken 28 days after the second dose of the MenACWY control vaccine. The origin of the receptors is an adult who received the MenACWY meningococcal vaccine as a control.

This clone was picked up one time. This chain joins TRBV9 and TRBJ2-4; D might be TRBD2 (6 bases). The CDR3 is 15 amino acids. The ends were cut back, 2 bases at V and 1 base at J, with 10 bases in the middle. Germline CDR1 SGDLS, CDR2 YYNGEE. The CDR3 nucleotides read TGTGCCAGCAGCGTGGGCGCGGGGGCCAAAAACATTCAGTACTTC. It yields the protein CASSVGAGAKNIQYF.

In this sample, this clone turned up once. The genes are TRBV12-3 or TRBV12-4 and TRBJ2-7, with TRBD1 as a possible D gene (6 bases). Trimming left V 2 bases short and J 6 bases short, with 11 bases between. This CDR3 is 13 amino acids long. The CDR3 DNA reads TGTGCCAGCAGTTTAAGTAACAGGGCCGAGCAGTACTTC. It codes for CASSLSNRAEQYF.

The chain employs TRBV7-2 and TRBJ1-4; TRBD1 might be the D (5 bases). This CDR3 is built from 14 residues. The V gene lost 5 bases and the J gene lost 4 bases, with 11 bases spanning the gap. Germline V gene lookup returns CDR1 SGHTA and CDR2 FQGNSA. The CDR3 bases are TGTGCCAGCAGCCGCCCAGGGTATAATGAAAAACTGTTTTTT. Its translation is CASSRPGYNEKLFF. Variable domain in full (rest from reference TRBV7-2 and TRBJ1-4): GAGVSQSPSNKVTEKGKDVELRCDPISGHTALYWYRQSLGQGLEFLIYFQGNSAPDKSGLPSDRFSAERTGGSVSTLTIQRTQQEDSAVYLCASSRPGYNEKLFFGSGTQLSVL.

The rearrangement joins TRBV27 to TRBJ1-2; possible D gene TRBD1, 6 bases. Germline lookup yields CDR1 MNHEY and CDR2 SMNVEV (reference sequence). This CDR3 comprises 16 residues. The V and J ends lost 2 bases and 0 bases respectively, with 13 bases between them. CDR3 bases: TGTGCCAGCAGTTTAAAGGGACATGGAGCTAACTATGGCTACACCTTC. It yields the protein CASSLKGHGANYGYTF.

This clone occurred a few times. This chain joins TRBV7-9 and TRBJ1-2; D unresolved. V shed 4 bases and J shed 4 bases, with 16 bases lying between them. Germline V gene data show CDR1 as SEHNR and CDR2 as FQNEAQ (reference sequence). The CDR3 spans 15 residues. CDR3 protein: CASSSMGPASYGYTF. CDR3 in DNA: TGTGCCAGCAGCTCGATGGGCCCCGCCAGCTATGGCTACACCTTC.

The CDR3 region is CASSLADSGYTF. CDR3 nucleotide sequence: TGCGCCAGCAGCTTGGCCGACAGTGGCTACACCTTC. This chain links TRBV5-1 with TRBJ1-2; D might be TRBD1 (5 bases). The CDR3 is 12 residues long. V was trimmed by 0 bases and J by 7 bases, leaving 7 bases between them. The germline V gene encodes CDR1 SGHRS and CDR2 YFSETQ. The full variable domain, rest sourced from reference TRBV5-1 and TRBJ1-2, is KAGVTQTPRYLIKTRGQQVTLSCSPISGHRSVSWYQQTPGQGLQFLFEYFSETQRNKGNFPGRFSGRQFSNSRSEMNVSTLELGDSALYLCASSLADSGYTFGSGTRLTVV.

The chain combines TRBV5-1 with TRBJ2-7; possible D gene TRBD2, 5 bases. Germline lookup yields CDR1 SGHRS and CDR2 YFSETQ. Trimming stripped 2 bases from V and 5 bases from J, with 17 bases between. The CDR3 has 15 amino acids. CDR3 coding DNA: TGCGCCAGCAGCTTAGAGGGCGGGCGTGCGAACGAGCAGTACTTC. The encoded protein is CASSLEGGRANEQYF.

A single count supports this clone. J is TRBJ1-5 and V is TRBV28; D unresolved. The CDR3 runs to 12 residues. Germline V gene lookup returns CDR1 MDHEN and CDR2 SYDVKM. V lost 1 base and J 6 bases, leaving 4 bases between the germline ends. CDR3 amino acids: CASSLFGQPQHF. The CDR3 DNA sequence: TGTGCCAGCAGTTTATTCGGTCAGCCCCAGCATTTT.

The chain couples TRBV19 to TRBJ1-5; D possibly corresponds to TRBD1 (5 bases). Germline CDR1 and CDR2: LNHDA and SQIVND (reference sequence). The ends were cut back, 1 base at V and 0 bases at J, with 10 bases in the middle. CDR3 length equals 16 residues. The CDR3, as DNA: TGTGCCAGTAGTATAGCGACAGTTTATAGCAATCAGCCCCAGCATTTT. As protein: CASSIATVYSNQPQHF.

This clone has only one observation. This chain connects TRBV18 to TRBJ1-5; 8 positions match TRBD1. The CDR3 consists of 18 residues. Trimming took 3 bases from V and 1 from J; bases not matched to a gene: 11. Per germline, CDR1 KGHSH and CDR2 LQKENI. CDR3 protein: CASSPLPGGARSNQPQHF. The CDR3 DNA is TGTGCCAGCTCACCCCTCCCAGGGGGCGCGAGAAGCAATCAGCCCCAGCATTTT.